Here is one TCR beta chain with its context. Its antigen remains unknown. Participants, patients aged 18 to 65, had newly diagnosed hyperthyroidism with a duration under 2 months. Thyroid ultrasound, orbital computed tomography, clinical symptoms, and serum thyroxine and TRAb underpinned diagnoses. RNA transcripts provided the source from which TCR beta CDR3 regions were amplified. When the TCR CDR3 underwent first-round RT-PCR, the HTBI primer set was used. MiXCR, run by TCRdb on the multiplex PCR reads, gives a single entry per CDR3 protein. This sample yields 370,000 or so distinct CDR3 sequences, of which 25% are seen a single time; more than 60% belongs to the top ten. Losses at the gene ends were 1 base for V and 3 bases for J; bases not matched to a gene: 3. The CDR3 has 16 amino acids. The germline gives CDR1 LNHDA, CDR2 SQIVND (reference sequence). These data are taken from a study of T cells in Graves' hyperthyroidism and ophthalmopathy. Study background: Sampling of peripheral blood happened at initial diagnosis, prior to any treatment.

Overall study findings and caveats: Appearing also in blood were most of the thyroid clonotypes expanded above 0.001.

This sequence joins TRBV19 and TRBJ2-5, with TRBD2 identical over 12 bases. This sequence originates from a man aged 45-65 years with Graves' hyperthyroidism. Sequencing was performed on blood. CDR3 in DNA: TGTGCCAGTAGTATAGGGCTAGCGGGAGGGGAAGAGACCCAGTACTTC. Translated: CASSIGLAGGEETQYF. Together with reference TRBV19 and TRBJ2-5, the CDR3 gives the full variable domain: DGGITQSPKYLFRKEGQNVTLSCEQNLNHDAMYWYRQDPGQGLRLIYYSQIVNDFQKGDIAEGYSVSREKKESFPLTVTSAQKNPTAFYLCASSIGLAGGEETQYFGPGTRLLVL.